This TCR beta chain was observed in a study of blood T cell repertoires in COVID-19. At the level of the study: Samples representing acute and convalescent COVID-19 were sourced from the United States, Italy and Spain. In each case, the material was cDNA or gDNA derived from T cells, B-cell-depleted T cells, or PBMCs.

How the authors handled the data: Nucleated cell counts were estimated from reference gene primer amplification. Some clones are missing from TCRdb's copy, which holds only in-frame ones; the method was immunoSEQ multiplex PCR. V and J calls and clone size are given by that table; D and trimming were obtained from the DNA. The sample contains fewer than 250,000 clones, approximately 84% of which appear only once. Germline CDR1 is SGHTA and CDR2 is FQGNSA. The CDR3 contains 14 residues. V was shortened by 1 base and J by 1 base, with 8 bases between the two germline ends. This TCR was sampled from a man aged 50-60 years with acute or convalescent COVID-19. V is TRBV7-2 and J is TRBJ2-7, with a tentative D call TRBD1 (6 bases). The sample was peripheral blood. CDR3 protein: CASSLGTGSYEQYF. The DNA of the CDR3 is TGTGCCAGCAGCTTAGGAACAGGGTCCTACGAGCAGTACTTC. Complete variable domain (other parts from reference TRBV7-2 and TRBJ2-7): GAGVSQSPSNKVTEKGKDVELRCDPISGHTALYWYRQSLGQGLEFLIYFQGNSAPDKSGLPSDRFSAERTGGSVSTLTIQRTQQEDSAVYLCASSLGTGSYEQYFGPGTRLTVT.